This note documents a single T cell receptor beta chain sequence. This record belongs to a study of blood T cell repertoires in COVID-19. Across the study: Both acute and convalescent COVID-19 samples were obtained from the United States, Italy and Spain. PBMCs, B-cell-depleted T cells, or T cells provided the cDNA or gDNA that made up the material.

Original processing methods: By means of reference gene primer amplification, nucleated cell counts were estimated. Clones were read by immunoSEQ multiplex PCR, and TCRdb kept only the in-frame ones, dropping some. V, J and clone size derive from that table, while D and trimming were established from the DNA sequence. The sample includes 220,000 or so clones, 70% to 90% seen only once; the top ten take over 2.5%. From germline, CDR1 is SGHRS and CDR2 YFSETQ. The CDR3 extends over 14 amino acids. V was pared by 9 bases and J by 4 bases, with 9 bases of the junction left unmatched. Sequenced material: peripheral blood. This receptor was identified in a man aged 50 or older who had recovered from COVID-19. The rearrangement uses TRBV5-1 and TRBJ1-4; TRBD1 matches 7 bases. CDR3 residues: CATSRDSSNEKLFF. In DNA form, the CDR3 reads TGCGCCACCTCCCGGGACAGCAGTAATGAAAAACTGTTTTTT.